This T cell receptor beta chain was sequenced for a study of T cells in Graves' hyperthyroidism and ophthalmopathy. The study excluded patients with uncontrolled infection, other autoimmune disease, pregnancy or lactation. Diagnoses used clinical symptoms, serum thyroxine and TRAb, thyroid ultrasound and orbital computed tomography. This clonotype was observed many times. Its matching antigen is unknown. The CDR3 runs 13 residues. The germline CDR1 and CDR2 sequences are SQVTM and ANQGSEA. Between the trimmed V and J ends, which lost 4 bases and 0 bases, there was a span of 6 bases. Study results and limitations: A median about 6.5 months before onset, the model predicted ophthalmopathy.

The CDR3 regions of TCR beta were amplified from RNA transcripts. Researchers ran a first-round RT-PCR on the TCR CDR3 using the HTBI primer set. In TCRdb, the multiplex PCR reads were re-called with MiXCR into one record per CDR3 protein. The sample shows approximately 700,000 distinct CDR3 sequences, about 45% of them seen only once. This chain joins TRBV29-1 and TRBJ2-2; D not resolved. This TCR was sampled from an adult man with Graves' disease, either hyperthyroidism or ophthalmopathy (not recorded which). The sequencing sample was made of peripheral blood or thyroid tissue (not recorded which). Here the CDR3 DNA reads TGCAGCGTTGGGTTACCGAACACCGGGGAGCTGTTTTTT. This sequence encodes CSVGLPNTGELFF.